This TCR beta chain is drawn from a study of memory CD4+ T cells and cytomegalovirus serostatus. This clone was recorded only once. Authors' analysis steps: Out-of-frame sequences were removed, leaving about 2.2 million distinct TCRbeta sequences. Data came from immunoSEQ multiplex PCR; TCRdb stores just in-frame clones and leaves some out. That table supplies the V and J calls and clone size; D and trimming were determined from the DNA. The sample holds about 41,000 clones, about 85% seen once. V lost 4 bases, J lost 3 bases, and 12 bases lay in between. The CDR3 consists of 14 residues. Looked up from germline, CDR1 is MGHRA and CDR2 is YSYEKL. Single viable CD3+CD4+CD8-CD45RO+ cells were sorted as the memory CD4+ T cells.

The receptor was isolated from an adult in good health and CMV-seronegative. This sequence joins TRBV4-1 and TRBJ2-5; D is possibly TRBD1 or TRBD2 (7 bases each). What was sequenced was memory CD4+ T cells from blood. The CDR3 loop reads CASSPGGGKETQYF. DNA of the CDR3: TGCGCCAGCAGCCCAGGGGGGGGCAAAGAGACCCAGTACTTC.